Each of the 3 T cell receptor beta chains below was sequenced from the same sample in a study of radiation and T cells in renal cell carcinoma. Time point noted: blood 2 weeks post-SBRT. Treatment of the sample: 15 Gy SBRT to primary tumor, nephrectomy 4 weeks later. Measured with immunoSEQ multiplex PCR; TCRdb has only the in-frame clones, and not every one. This sample yields 95,000 to 150,000 clones, of which 81% are seen a single time; roughly 6% belongs to the top ten. This sample comprised blood, obtained from a patient whose treatment included radiotherapy and nephrectomy. These receptors originate from a man over 45 with renal cell carcinoma.

V gene TRBV6-1 combines with J gene TRBJ2-5; TRBD2 matches 8 bases. V was clipped by 3 bases and J by 5 bases; unmatched bases: 5. The CDR3 extends over 14 amino acids. Germline CDR1 reads MNHNS; CDR2 reads SASEGT. The CDR3 DNA is TGTGCCAGCAGTGAGAGCGGGAGCGAGGAGACCCAGTACTTC. As protein: CASSESGSEETQYF.

The chain combines TRBV7-9 with TRBJ2-3; D remains ambiguous. The CDR3 contains 15 residues. CDR1 and CDR2 (germline): SEHNR, FQNEAQ (reference sequence). V lost 4 bases to trimming and J lost 6 bases, with 17 bases between them. CDR3 coding DNA: TGTGCCAGCAGCTCGCAAAGGGTGGTTTGGGATACGCAGTATTTT. This codes for CASSSQRVVWDTQYF.

The genes are TRBV7-9 and TRBJ1-3, with TRBD1 identical over 8 bases. The CDR3 is 17 residues long. Germline lookup yields CDR1 SEHNR and CDR2 FQNEAQ (reference sequence). The J segment lost 3 bases and the V segment lost 4 bases, leaving 11 bases of the junction unmatched. The CDR3 coding sequence is TGTGCCAGCAGCTCACTAGCTGGACAGGGTTTTGGAAACACCATATATTTT. Amino acids: CASSSLAGQGFGNTIYF.